The sequence of this TCR beta chain was determined in a study of T-cell memory formation after mild COVID-19. Study-wide results and caveats: Confirmation of SARS-CoV-2 specificity was lacking for second-wave clones peaking day 37. Pre-infection memory carried some responding clones, suggesting that cross-reactive memory joined.

This clonotype was detected only a few times. Its cognate antigen is unknown. V lost 10 bases to trimming and J lost 5 bases; unmatched junction nucleotides: 4. The CDR3 length is 11 residues. The germline V gene encodes CDR1 ENHRY and CDR2 SYGVKD. Barcoded TCR alpha and TCR beta cDNA libraries with UMIs came from 5'RACE using constant-segment primers. TCRdb processed the 5' RACE reads anew with MiXCR; each CDR3 protein has one entry. The sample comprises about 390,000 distinct CDR3 sequences, about 17% of which are singletons, and 20% to 25% rests with the top ten. Material for sequencing was PBMCs or a T cell subset sorted from them (not recorded which). The receptor was derived from a man between 18 and 29 years old who had mild COVID-19 (a few samples of this study predate the infection). Cell type and time point are not known. This chain connects TRBV10-3 to TRBJ2-7; 8 positions match TRBD1. The CDR3 sequence: CATTGEDEQYF. The DNA for the CDR3 is TGTGCCACGACAGGGGAGGACGAGCAGTACTTC.